This TCR beta chain originates from a study of blood T cell repertoires in COVID-19. Across the whole study: The analysed material was cDNA or gDNA that came from T cells, B-cell-depleted T cells, or PBMCs.

The V end was cut by 2 bases, the J end by 0 bases, with 15 bases between. There are 18 residues in the CDR3. The germline V gene has CDR1 SGDLS and CDR2 YYNGEE. Under the authors' procedure: It was from reference gene primer amplification that nucleated cell counts were estimated. Here immunoSEQ multiplex PCR was the method, and the copy in TCRdb shows in-frame clones only, minus some. V and J calls plus clone size are reproduced from that table; the DNA served to infer D and trimming. The sample contains 250,000 to 350,000 clones, 80% to 90% of which appear only once. The chain uses TRBV9 and TRBJ2-6; tentatively, D is TRBD1 (6 bases). The sequenced sample consisted of peripheral blood. This TCR came from a young woman with active or convalescent COVID-19. The CDR3 here is CASSVGGQLTSGANVLTF. The CDR3 DNA is TGTGCCAGCAGCGTTGGGGGCCAACTGACCTCTGGGGCCAACGTCCTGACTTTC. Using reference TRBV9 and TRBJ2-6 for the parts outside the CDR3, the full variable domain is DSGVTQTPKHLITATGQRVTLRCSPRSGDLSVYWYQQSLDQGLQFLIQYYNGEERAKGNILERFSAQQFPDLHSELNLSSLELGDSALYFCASSVGGQLTSGANVLTFGAGSRLTVL.